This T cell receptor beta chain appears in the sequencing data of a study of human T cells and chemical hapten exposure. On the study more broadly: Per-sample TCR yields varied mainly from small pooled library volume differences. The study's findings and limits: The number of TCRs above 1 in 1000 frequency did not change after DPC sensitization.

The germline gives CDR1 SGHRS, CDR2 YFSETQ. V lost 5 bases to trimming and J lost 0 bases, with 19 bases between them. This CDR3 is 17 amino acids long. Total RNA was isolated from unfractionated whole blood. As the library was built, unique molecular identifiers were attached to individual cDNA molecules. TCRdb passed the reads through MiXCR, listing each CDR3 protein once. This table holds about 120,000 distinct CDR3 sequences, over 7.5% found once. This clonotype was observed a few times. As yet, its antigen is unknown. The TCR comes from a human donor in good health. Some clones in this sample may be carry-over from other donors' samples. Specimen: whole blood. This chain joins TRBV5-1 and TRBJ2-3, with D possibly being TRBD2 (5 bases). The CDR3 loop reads CASSVSPEGLSTDTQYF. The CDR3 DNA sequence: TGCGCCAGCAGTGTGAGCCCCGAGGGCCTTAGCACAGATACGCAGTATTTT.